This TCR beta chain was sequenced during a study of PD-1 blockade in classical Hodgkin lymphoma. Turning to the study itself: Patients got intravenous nivolumab 3 mg/kg every 2 weeks. General study points: Prior therapy or disease activity may underlie the repertoire differences, whose causes remain undefined.

Relapses following autologous stem cell transplantation were seen in all patients, with brentuximab vedotin exposure varying. The assay was immunoSEQ multiplex PCR, and TCRdb's table has in-frame clones only and misses some. The sample carries roughly 4,000 clones, around 77% recorded once. V lost 3 bases, J lost 1 base, and 4 bases stayed unmatched. The V gene's germline CDR1 is MGHRA and CDR2 YSYEKL. The CDR3 loop spans 16 amino acids. Remarks on this clone: Its antigen is unidentified.

The sequenced sample was peripheral blood mononuclear cells (PBMCs), obtained at baseline. The chain has TRBV4-1 and TRBJ2-2; 8 bases match TRBD1. This sequence originates from a human donor with classical Hodgkin lymphoma. The CDR3 loop is CASSQAGQGNTGELFF. For the CDR3, the DNA is TGCGCCAGCAGCCAGGCTGGACAGGGGAACACCGGGGAGCTGTTTTTT.